This T cell receptor beta chain originates from a study of CDR3 diversity in severe acne (dated 2019 in TCRdb). This clonotype was found many times. Its antigen specificity is not known. No base quality information exists; no much larger clone differs at one position. The library came from PCR. Sequencing used an Illumina HiSeq 2000. TCRdb redid the processing of the public reads, applying fastp at Q25 and MiXCR, and retained in-frame beta chains. One record per CDR3 amino acid sequence lists the most common genes and DNA. Recorded for this sample are around 91,000 distinct CDR3 sequences; 45% to 65% of them occurred a single time. Of the sample, roughly 13% is held by the ten largest clones. V was cut back by 4 bases and J by 1 base, leaving a gap of 11 bases between them. CDR1 SGHVS and CDR2 FNYEAQ were looked up in the germline V gene. The CDR3 holds 14 amino acids from the cysteine to the phenylalanine. The retained sequence is limited to the CDR3, 42 bases, with the frame set at the first base.

The chain is encoded by TRBV7-6 joined to TRBJ2-7; the D element could tentatively be TRBD1 or TRBD2, as 7 bases agree for each. Sequencing was performed on blood. This TCR came from a male donor in good health, without acne. The CDR3 is CASSSQGGSYEQYF. The DNA sequence is TGTGCCAGCAGCTCGCAGGGGGGGTCCTACGAGCAGTACTTC.